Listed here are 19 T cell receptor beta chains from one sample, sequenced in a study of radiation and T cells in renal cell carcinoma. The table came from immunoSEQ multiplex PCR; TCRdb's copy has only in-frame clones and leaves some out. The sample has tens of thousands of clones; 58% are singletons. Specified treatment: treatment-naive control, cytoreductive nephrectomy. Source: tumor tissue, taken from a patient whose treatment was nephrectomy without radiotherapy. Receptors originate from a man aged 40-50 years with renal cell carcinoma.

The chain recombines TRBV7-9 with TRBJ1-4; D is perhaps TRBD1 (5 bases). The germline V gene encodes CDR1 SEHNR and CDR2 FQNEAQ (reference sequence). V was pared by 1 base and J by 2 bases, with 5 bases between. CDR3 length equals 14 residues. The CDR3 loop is CASSLGGTNEKLFF. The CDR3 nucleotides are TGTGCCAGCAGCTTAGGGGGGACTAATGAAAAACTGTTTTTT.

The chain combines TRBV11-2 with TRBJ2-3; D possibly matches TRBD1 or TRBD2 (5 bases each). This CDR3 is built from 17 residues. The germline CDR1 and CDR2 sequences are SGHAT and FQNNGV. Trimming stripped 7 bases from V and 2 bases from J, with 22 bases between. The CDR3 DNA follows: TGTGCCAGCACCCACGCCCAGGGATTGACTACCACAGATACGCAGTATTTT. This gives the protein CASTHAQGLTTTDTQYF.

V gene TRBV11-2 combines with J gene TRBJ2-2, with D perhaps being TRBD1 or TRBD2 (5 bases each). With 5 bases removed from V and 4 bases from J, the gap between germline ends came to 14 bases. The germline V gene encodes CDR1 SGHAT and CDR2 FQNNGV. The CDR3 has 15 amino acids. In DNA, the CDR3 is TGTGCCAGCAGCCCGTCCCGGGGCACCACCGGGGAGCTGTTTTTT. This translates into CASSPSRGTTGELFF.

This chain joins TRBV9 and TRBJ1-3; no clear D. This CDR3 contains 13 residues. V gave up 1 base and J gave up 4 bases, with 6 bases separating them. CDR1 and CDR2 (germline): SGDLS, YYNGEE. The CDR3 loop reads CASSVLGGNTIYF. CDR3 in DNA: TGTGCCAGCAGCGTATTGGGCGGAAACACCATATATTTT. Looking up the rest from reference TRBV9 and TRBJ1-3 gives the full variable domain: DSGVTQTPKHLITATGQRVTLRCSPRSGDLSVYWYQQSLDQGLQFLIQYYNGEERAKGNILERFSAQQFPDLHSELNLSSLELGDSALYFCASSVLGGNTIYFGEGSWLTVV.

The CDR3 region has the DNA TGTGCCAGTAGTATAGATCTTACGAGACAGGGCTCTGGGGCCAACGTCCTGACTTTC. Translation: CASSIDLTRQGSGANVLTF. V is TRBV19 and J is TRBJ2-6, with 7 bases aligning to TRBD1. Germline CDR1 and CDR2: LNHDA and SQIVND (reference sequence). After removal of 0 bases from V and 0 bases from J, the junction contained 8 bases not matched to a gene. This CDR3 spans 19 amino acids.

CDR3 DNA: TGTGCCAGCAGCTTGGCAACCGGGGGGACCCCCTATGGCTACACCTTC. It is translated as CASSLATGGTPYGYTF. The chain is built from TRBV5-4 and TRBJ1-2; possible D gene TRBD1, 5 bases. From germline, CDR1 is SGHNT and CDR2 YYREEE (reference sequence). V lost 0 bases and J 4 bases, leaving 16 bases between the germline ends. The CDR3 length is 16 residues.

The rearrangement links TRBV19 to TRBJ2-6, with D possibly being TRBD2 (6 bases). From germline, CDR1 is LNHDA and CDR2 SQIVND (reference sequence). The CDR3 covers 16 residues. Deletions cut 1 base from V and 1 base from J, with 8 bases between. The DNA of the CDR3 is TGTGCCAGTAGTATAGCGGAGGGGTCTGGGGCCAACGTCCTGACTTTC. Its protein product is CASSIAEGSGANVLTF. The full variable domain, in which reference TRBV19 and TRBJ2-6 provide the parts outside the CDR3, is DGGITQSPKYLFRKEGQNVTLSCEQNLNHDAMYWYRQDPGQGLRLIYYSQIVNDFQKGDIAEGYSVSREKKESFPLTVTSAQKNPTAFYLCASSIAEGSGANVLTFGAGSRLTVL.

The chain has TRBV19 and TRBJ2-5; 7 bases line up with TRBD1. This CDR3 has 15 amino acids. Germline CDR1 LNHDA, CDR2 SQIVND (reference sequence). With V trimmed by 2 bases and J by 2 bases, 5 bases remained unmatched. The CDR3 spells CASSINGDSQETQYF. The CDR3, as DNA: TGTGCCAGTAGTATAAATGGGGACAGTCAAGAGACCCAGTACTTC.

CDR3 coding DNA: TGTGCCAGCAGCTCCAAACCTTGGGACAGGCTTAACACCGGGGAGCTGTTTTTT. It yields the protein CASSSKPWDRLNTGELFF. This chain uses TRBV5-8 with TRBJ2-2; 8 bases agree with TRBD1. In germline, CDR1 is SGHTS, CDR2 YDEGEE. This CDR3 comprises 18 residues. V shed 3 bases and J 2 bases; nucleotides not matched to a gene: 12.

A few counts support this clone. The CDR3 DNA is TGCGCCAGCACCCTACTGGCGGTAGCGGGGGACGCGAACACCGGGGAGCTGTTTTTT. Translation: CASTLLAVAGDANTGELFF. The chain combines TRBV4-1 with TRBJ2-2; TRBD2 agrees at 9 bases. J was trimmed by 0 bases and V by 7 bases; bases with no gene match: 15. The CDR3 extends over 19 amino acids. Looked up from germline, CDR1 is MGHRA and CDR2 is YSYEKL.

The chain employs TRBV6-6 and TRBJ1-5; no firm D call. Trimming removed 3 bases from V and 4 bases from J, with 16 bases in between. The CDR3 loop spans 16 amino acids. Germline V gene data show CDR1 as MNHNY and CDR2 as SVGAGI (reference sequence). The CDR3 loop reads CASSYGSGYLNQPQHF. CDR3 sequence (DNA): TGTGCCAGCAGTTATGGTTCGGGGTATCTGAATCAGCCCCAGCATTTT.

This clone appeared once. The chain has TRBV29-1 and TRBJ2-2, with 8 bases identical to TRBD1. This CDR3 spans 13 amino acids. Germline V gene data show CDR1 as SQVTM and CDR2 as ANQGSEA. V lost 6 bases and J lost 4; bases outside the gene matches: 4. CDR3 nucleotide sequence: TGCAGCGTCAGCAGGGGGCGCACCGGGGAGCTGTTTTTT. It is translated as CSVSRGRTGELFF.

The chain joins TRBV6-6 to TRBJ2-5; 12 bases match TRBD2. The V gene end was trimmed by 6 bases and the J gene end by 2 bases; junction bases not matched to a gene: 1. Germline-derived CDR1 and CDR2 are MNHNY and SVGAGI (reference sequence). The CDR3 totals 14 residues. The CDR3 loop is CASRLAGGQETQYF. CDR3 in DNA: TGTGCCAGCAGGCTAGCGGGGGGGCAAGAGACCCAGTACTTC.

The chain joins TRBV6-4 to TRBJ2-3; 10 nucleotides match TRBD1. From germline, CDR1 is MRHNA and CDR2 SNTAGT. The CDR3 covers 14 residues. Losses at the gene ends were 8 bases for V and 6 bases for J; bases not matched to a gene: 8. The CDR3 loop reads CASSPGQGSDTQYF. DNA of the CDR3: TGTGCCAGCTCACCGGGACAGGGGAGTGATACGCAGTATTTT.

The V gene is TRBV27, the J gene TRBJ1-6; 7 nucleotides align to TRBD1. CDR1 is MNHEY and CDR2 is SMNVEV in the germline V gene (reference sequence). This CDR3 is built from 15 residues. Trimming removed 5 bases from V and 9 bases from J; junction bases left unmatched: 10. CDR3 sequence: CASSITTGFSSPLHF. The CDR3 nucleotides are TGTGCCAGCAGTATCACGACAGGGTTCAGTTCACCCCTCCACTTT.

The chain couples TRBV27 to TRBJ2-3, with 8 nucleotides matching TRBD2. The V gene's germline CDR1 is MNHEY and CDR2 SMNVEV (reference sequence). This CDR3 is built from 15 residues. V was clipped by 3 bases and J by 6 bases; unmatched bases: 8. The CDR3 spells CASSFSGALGDTQYF. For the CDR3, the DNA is TGTGCCAGCAGTTTTAGCGGGGCCCTGGGGGATACGCAGTATTTT.

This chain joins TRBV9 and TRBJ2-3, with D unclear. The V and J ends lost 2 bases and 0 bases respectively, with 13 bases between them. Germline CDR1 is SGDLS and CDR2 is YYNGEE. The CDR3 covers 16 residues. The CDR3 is CASSVDGRTSTDTQYF. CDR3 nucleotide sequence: TGTGCCAGCAGCGTCGACGGCAGAACTAGCACAGATACGCAGTATTTT.

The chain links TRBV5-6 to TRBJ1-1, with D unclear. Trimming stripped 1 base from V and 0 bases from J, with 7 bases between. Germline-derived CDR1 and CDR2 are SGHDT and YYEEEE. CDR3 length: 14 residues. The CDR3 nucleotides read TGTGCCAGCAGCTTGAGACGGATGAACACTGAAGCTTTCTTT. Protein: CASSLRRMNTEAFF.

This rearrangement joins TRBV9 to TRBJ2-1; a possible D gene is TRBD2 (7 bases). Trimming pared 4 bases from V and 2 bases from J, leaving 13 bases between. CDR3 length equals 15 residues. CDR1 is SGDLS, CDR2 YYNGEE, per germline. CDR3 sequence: CASSKGGETYNEQFF. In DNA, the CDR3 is TGTGCCAGCAGCAAAGGGGGGGAAACCTACAATGAGCAGTTCTTC.